These T cell receptor beta chains were read from a single sample in a study of T-cell memory formation after mild COVID-19. TCRdb re-called the 5' RACE reads through MiXCR, storing one row per CDR3 protein. The sample holds almost 350,000 distinct CDR3 sequences; 20% to 25% are singletons and the top ten take around a fifth. The sample consisted of PBMCs or a T cell subset sorted from them (not recorded which). These receptors were taken from a man between 18 and 29 years old who had mild COVID-19 (a few samples of this study predate the infection). Cell type and time point are not known. CDR3s include the opening cysteine and the closing phenylalanine or tryptophan. A D gene is named only where the DNA matches it firmly. Not every row has a clone size; where given, it reads once, few, many or a size class.

cdr3_length j_call clone_size d_call v_call cdr3_aa cdr3_nt
15 TRBJ1-4 few NA TRBV5-1 CASSLLAGEGEKLFF TGCGCCAGCAGCTTGCTGGCAGGGGAGGGAGAAAAACTGTTTTTT
14 TRBJ1-2 few TRBD1 TRBV3-1 CASSSDRGSFGYTF TGTGCCAGCAGTTCGGACAGGGGGAGTTTCGGCTACACCTTC
17 TRBJ2-4 few NA TRBV4-1 CASSQPGRGLAKNIQYF TGCGCCAGCAGCCAACCAGGCAGGGGCCTAGCCAAAAACATTCAGTACTTC
16 TRBJ1-1 once TRBD1 TRBV5-1 CASSLATGGKNTEAFF TGCGCCAGCAGCTTGGCAACAGGGGGCAAGAACACTGAAGCTTTCTTT
18 TRBJ1-3 NA NA TRBV23-1 CASSQGLFRYSDGNTIYF TGCGCCAGCAGTCAGGGGCTTTTTCGGTACAGTGATGGAAACACCATATATTTT
13 TRBJ1-2 NA NA TRBV18 CASSPGEGYGYTF TGTGCCAGCTCACCAGGGGAGGGCTATGGCTACACCTTC
15 TRBJ1-1 NA TRBD1 TRBV9 CASSPRGQGNTEAFF TGTGCCAGCAGCCCGCGAGGACAGGGGAACACTGAAGCTTTCTTT
21 TRBJ2-1 NA TRBD1 TRBV14 CASSRQRGTGVPTLTYNEQFF TGTGCCAGCAGCCGTCAGCGGGGGACAGGGGTCCCCACCCTCACCTACAATGAGCAGTTCTTC
15 TRBJ2-7 few TRBD2 TRBV5-5 CASSFDWRGVGEQYF TGTGCCAGCAGCTTCGATTGGCGGGGGGTAGGCGAGCAGTACTTC
13 TRBJ1-1 few NA TRBV20-1 CSAREGPNTEAFF TGCAGTGCTAGAGAGGGGCCTAACACTGAAGCTTTCTTT
12 TRBJ1-5 NA NA TRBV6-2/TRBV6-3 CASSTGFQPQHF TGTGCCAGCAGTACAGGGTTTCAGCCCCAGCATTTT
18 TRBJ2-3 NA TRBD2 TRBV7-9 CASSSKTSGGAGTDTQYF TGTGCCAGCAGCTCTAAGACTAGCGGGGGCGCCGGGACAGATACGCAGTATTTT
12 TRBJ2-7 few NA TRBV12-3/TRBV12-4 CASSLRFYEQYF TGTGCCAGCAGTTTAAGGTTCTACGAGCAGTACTTC
15 TRBJ2-5 few TRBD1 TRBV7-9 CASSKTGGSGETQYF TGTGCCAGCAGCAAAACAGGGGGAAGTGGGGAGACCCAGTACTTC
11 TRBJ1-1 NA NA TRBV6-2/TRBV6-3 CASSDNTEAFF TGTGCCAGCAGTGACAACACTGAAGCTTTCTTT
14 TRBJ1-1 NA NA TRBV19 CASSRQAMNTEAFF TGTGCCAGTAGCAGACAGGCCATGAACACTGAAGCTTTCTTT
10 TRBJ1-6 few NA TRBV7-9 CASSSDALHF TGTGCCAGCAGCTCCGACGCCCTCCACTTT
18 TRBJ2-3 few NA TRBV4-3 CASSQESSSLSPTDTQYF TGCGCCAGCAGCCAAGAATCTTCCTCCTTGTCCCCCACAGATACGCAGTATTTT
14 TRBJ1-5 NA NA TRBV6-5 CASSTIGGGQPQHF TGTGCCAGCAGCACCATAGGGGGGGGCCAGCCCCAGCATTTT
13 TRBJ1-6 many NA TRBV27 CASSPQSYSPLHF TGTGCCAGCAGCCCCCAGTCTTACTCACCCCTCCACTTT
14 TRBJ2-7 NA NA TRBV20-1 CSARVRGSKNEQYF TGCAGTGCTAGAGTTCGGGGATCGAAAAACGAGCAGTACTTC
14 TRBJ2-3 few NA TRBV12-3/TRBV12-4 CASESGTYTDTQYF TGTGCCAGCGAGTCCGGGACGTACACAGATACGCAGTATTTT
14 TRBJ2-7 few NA TRBV4-1 CASSSSGGNYEQYF TGCGCCAGCAGCTCCTCTGGGGGGAACTACGAGCAGTACTTC
13 TRBJ2-3 NA NA TRBV7-9 CASKSGLRDTQYF TGTGCCAGCAAGTCAGGGTTGCGAGATACGCAGTATTTT
14 TRBJ1-3 NA NA TRBV28 CASSLWGRGNTIYF TGTGCCAGCAGTTTGTGGGGGCGAGGAAACACCATATATTTT
16 TRBJ2-1 few TRBD1 TRBV5-1 CASSKSGTGVYNEQFF TGCGCCAGCAGCAAATCCGGGACAGGGGTATACAATGAGCAGTTCTTC
15 TRBJ1-5 NA TRBD1 TRBV5-1 CASSPDRENKQPQHF TGCGCCAGCAGCCCCGACAGGGAAAACAAACAGCCCCAGCATTTT
17 TRBJ2-6 NA TRBD1 TRBV7-9 CASSLRDRGRRANVLTF TGTGCCAGCAGCTTACGGGACAGGGGGCGACGGGCCAACGTCCTGACTTTC
12 TRBJ2-5 many NA TRBV7-9 CASSLVRETQYF TGTGCCAGCAGCTTAGTGCGAGAGACCCAGTACTTC
14 TRBJ2-3 many NA TRBV7-2 CASSRPRGPDTQYF TGTGCCAGCAGCCGGCCCCGGGGGCCAGATACGCAGTATTTT
15 TRBJ2-2 few NA TRBV7-6 CASSLETENTGELFF TGTGCCAGCAGCTTAGAAACAGAGAACACCGGGGAGCTGTTTTTT
15 TRBJ1-5 NA TRBD1 TRBV4-2 CASSPGQGAVQPQHF TGTGCCAGCAGCCCGGGACAGGGGGCTGTACAGCCCCAGCATTTT
15 TRBJ2-3 NA NA TRBV10-3 CAISERVSSTDTQYF TGTGCCATCAGTGAGCGTGTCAGCAGTACAGATACGCAGTATTTT
15 TRBJ2-3 NA NA TRBV7-2 CASSLQGGGTDTQYF TGTGCCAGCAGCTTACAAGGGGGGGGCACAGATACGCAGTATTTT
15 TRBJ2-7 few TRBD1 TRBV15 CATSRPGQGPYEQYF TGTGCCACCAGCAGGCCGGGACAGGGACCCTACGAGCAGTACTTC
13 TRBJ2-5 few NA TRBV7-3 CASSTTDEETQYF TGTGCCAGCAGCACGACTGATGAAGAGACCCAGTACTTC
13 TRBJ1-1 few NA TRBV7-9 CASSLKGYTEAFF TGTGCCAGCAGCTTAAAGGGGTACACTGAAGCTTTCTTT
15 TRBJ2-2 NA NA TRBV24-1 CATSDPDRNTGELFF TGTGCCACCAGTGATCCCGACAGGAACACCGGGGAGCTGTTTTTT
16 TRBJ1-1 many NA TRBV20-1 CSASWWGIRRNTEAFF TGCAGTGCTAGTTGGTGGGGGATTAGGAGGAACACTGAAGCTTTCTTT
15 TRBJ2-7 few NA TRBV29-1 CSVVSGRVDPYEQYF TGCAGCGTTGTGAGCGGTAGGGTAGACCCCTACGAGCAGTACTTC
13 TRBJ1-6 NA NA TRBV20-1 CSAREVGDSPLHF TGCAGTGCTAGAGAAGTCGGGGATTCACCCCTCCACTTT
15 TRBJ1-3 many NA TRBV29-1 CSPTMGGTSGNTIYF TGCAGCCCGACTATGGGGGGAACCTCTGGAAACACCATATATTTT
12 TRBJ1-1 NA NA TRBV18 CASSPQGTEAFF TGTGCCAGCTCACCACAAGGCACTGAAGCTTTCTTT
17 TRBJ2-2 NA TRBD2 TRBV5-1 CASSPLAGVEVTGELFF TGCGCCAGCAGTCCACTAGCGGGGGTGGAAGTAACCGGGGAGCTGTTTTTT
14 TRBJ2-5 many TRBD2 TRBV6-5 CASSQSSGQETQYF TGTGCCAGCAGTCAGTCTAGCGGCCAAGAGACCCAGTACTTC
14 TRBJ2-7 few NA TRBV5-6 CASSSMGQAYEQYF TGTGCCAGCAGCTCTATGGGACAAGCCTACGAGCAGTACTTC
16 TRBJ1-5 few TRBD1 TRBV7-2 CASSLDQGGRNQPQHF TGTGCCAGCAGCTTGGATCAGGGGGGAAGGAATCAGCCCCAGCATTTT
14 TRBJ2-1 few NA TRBV7-2 CASSMDLTYNEQFF TGTGCCAGCAGCATGGACCTAACCTACAATGAGCAGTTCTTC